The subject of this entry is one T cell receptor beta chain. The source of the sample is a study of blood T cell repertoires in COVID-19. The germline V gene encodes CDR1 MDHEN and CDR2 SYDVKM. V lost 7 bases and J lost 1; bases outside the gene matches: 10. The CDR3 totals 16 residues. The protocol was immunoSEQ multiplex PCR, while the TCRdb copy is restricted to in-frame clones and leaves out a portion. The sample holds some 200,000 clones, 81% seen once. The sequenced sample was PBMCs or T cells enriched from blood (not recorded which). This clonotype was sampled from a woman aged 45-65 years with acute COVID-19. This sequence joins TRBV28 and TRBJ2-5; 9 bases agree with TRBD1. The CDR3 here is CASTPSGTGIQETQYF. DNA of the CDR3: TGTGCCAGCACCCCCTCAGGGACAGGGATCCAAGAGACCCAGTACTTC.